The 15 T cell receptor beta chains below all came from one sample that was sequenced in a study of T cell changes during pregnancy in multiple sclerosis (dated by TCRdb to between 2019 and 2020). The method was the immunoSEQ multiplex PCR assay. As stored in TCRdb, this immuneACCESS dataset retains in-frame rearrangements with V and J assigned. A fraction of the clones does not appear; measured against another copy, unresolved V genes explain less than half of the discrepancy, and the remainder lacks a known reason. The sample contains about 23,000 clones, approximately 86% of them found a single time. The ten largest clones represent approximately 1.2% of the sample. The source was CD4+ T cells from peripheral blood mononuclear cells, collected in the first trimester of pregnancy. The receptors come from a female donor in good health, enrolled as a control in a pregnancy study.

The CDR3 DNA reads TGTGCCAGCAGTGAGGTTACAGGGTTCACTGAAGCTTTCTTT. Translating it yields CASSEVTGFTEAFF. V and J are TRBV6-1 and TRBJ1-1; D might be TRBD1 (6 bases). Germline V gives CDR1 MNHNS, CDR2 SASEGT. Trimming shortened V by 3 bases and J by 4 bases, and 12 bases separated the two germline ends. The length of the CDR3 is 14 residues.

The J gene is TRBJ2-7, the V gene TRBV7-2; TRBD1 aligns across 8 bases. Germline CDR1 SGHTA, CDR2 FQGNSA. J gave up 1 base and V 4 bases, and 12 bases lay outside the gene matches. The CDR3 sequence is 17 residues long. The CDR3 DNA follows: TGTGCCAGCAGCTACATTCCCGGGACAGGTCCTTCCTACGAGCAGTACTTC. It translates to CASSYIPGTGPSYEQYF.

The chain couples TRBV5-1 to TRBJ2-7; D perhaps matches TRBD1 (6 bases). V lost 4 bases, J lost 0 bases, and 11 bases lay in between. The CDR3 loop spans 14 amino acids. CDR1 is SGHRS, CDR2 YFSETQ, per germline. Here the CDR3 reads CASSPDRISYEQYF. The CDR3 DNA reads TGCGCCAGCAGCCCCGACAGGATCTCCTACGAGCAGTACTTC.

This rearrangement joins TRBV5-1 to TRBJ2-1, with 13 bases fitting TRBD2. Per the germline V gene, CDR1 is SGHRS and CDR2 is YFSETQ. The CDR3 has 17 amino acids. With V trimmed by 3 bases and J by 9 bases, 12 bases remained unmatched. The CDR3 is CASSSAILAGGPIEQFF. Written as DNA, the CDR3 is TGCGCCAGCAGCTCCGCTATACTAGCGGGGGGGCCCATTGAGCAGTTCTTC.

This clone was detected a few times. The chain has TRBV10-3 and TRBJ2-3; TRBD2 agrees at 9 bases. J was trimmed by 4 bases and V by 6 bases; bases with no gene match: 5. Looked up from germline, CDR1 is ENHRY and CDR2 is SYGVKD. The CDR3 length is 14 residues. CDR3 DNA: TGTGCCATCAGGGGCGGGAGGGCCGCAGATACGCAGTATTTT. Residues: CAIRGGRAADTQYF.

V gene TRBV29-1 combines with J gene TRBJ1-1; maybe TRBD1 (5 bases). Trimming took off 6 bases at V and 5 bases at J, with 16 bases between the two ends. The germline V gene encodes CDR1 SQVTM and CDR2 ANQGSEA. This CDR3 has 13 residues. CDR3 DNA sequence: TGCAGCGTAGCCGCCGGGGGTGGAACTGAAGCTTTCTTT. Translation gives CSVAAGGGTEAFF. The variable domain in full, completed from reference TRBV29-1 and TRBJ1-1, reads SAVISQKPSRDICQRGTSLTIQCQVDSQVTMMFWYRQQPGQSLTLIATANQGSEATYESGFVIDKFPISRPNLTFSTLTVSNMSPEDSSIYLCSVAAGGGTEAFFGQGTRLTVV.

The sample holds a few counts of this clone. The gene calls are TRBV14 and TRBJ2-1; 14 bases are a match to TRBD2. The junction had 6 bases not matched to a gene; V was cut back by 0 bases and J by 8 bases. The CDR3 has 17 residues. Germline V gives CDR1 SGHDN, CDR2 FVKESK. The CDR3 is CASSQEGGLAGVDEQFF. In DNA form, the CDR3 reads TGTGCCAGCAGCCAAGAGGGGGGACTAGCGGGAGTCGATGAGCAGTTCTTC.

In DNA, the CDR3 is TGTGCCAGCAGCCGCGGGACGGATTCTGGAAACACCATATATTTT. Encoded protein: CASSRGTDSGNTIYF. This chain links TRBV7-9 with TRBJ1-3, with D perhaps matching TRBD1 (5 bases). This CDR3 spans 15 amino acids. V shed 5 bases and J shed 1 base, with 12 bases lying between them. The germline CDR1 and CDR2 sequences are SEHNR and FQNEAQ (reference sequence).

CDR3 amino acids: CASSQGVGGRGEAPLHF. The CDR3 DNA is TGTGCCAGCAGCCAAGGCGTCGGGGGGCGCGGGGAGGCACCCCTCCACTTT. The chain uses TRBV11-2 and TRBJ1-6, with D tentatively TRBD1 (6 bases). Deletions cut 5 bases from V and 11 bases from J, with 25 bases between. The CDR3 totals 17 residues. Germline V gene lookup returns CDR1 SGHAT and CDR2 FQNNGV.

The rearrangement links TRBV6-6 to TRBJ2-1; 11 nucleotides align to TRBD1. J lost 7 bases, V lost 4 bases, and 6 bases had no gene match. This CDR3 is built from 15 residues. The V gene's germline CDR1 is MNHNY and CDR2 SVGAGI (reference sequence). The CDR3 bases are TGTGCCAGCAGTTCCCCCGGGACAGGGGGGAATGAGCAGTTCTTC. Translated: CASSSPGTGGNEQFF.

As regards this clone: A read error may account for a junction end that differs from germline. The chain is built from TRBV7-8 and TRBJ2-1, with D tentatively TRBD1 or TRBD2 (5 bases each). Germline V gene lookup returns CDR1 SGHVS and CDR2 FQNEAQ. CDR3 length: 12 amino acids. DNA of the CDR3: TGTGCCAGCGGCTTACAGGACTATGAGCAGTTCTTC. As protein: CASGLQDYEQFF.

The chain combines TRBV7-9 with TRBJ1-2; 9 bases agree with TRBD1. J was trimmed by 3 bases and V by 2 bases; bases with no gene match: 4. This CDR3 region has 15 residues. Looked up from germline, CDR1 is SEHNR and CDR2 is FQNEAQ (reference sequence). The CDR3 loop is CASSLTGGSYYGYTF. As DNA, the CDR3 is TGTGCCAGCAGCTTAACAGGGGGCTCATACTATGGCTACACCTTC.

The rearrangement joins TRBV6-5 to TRBJ1-1; D perhaps matches TRBD1 (5 bases). Germline V gene lookup returns CDR1 MNHEY and CDR2 SVGAGI. The CDR3 length is 14 residues. Trimming stripped 0 bases from V and 4 bases from J, with 9 bases between. CDR3 loop: CASSYSGQGTEAFF. CDR3 DNA: TGTGCCAGCAGTTACTCGGGGCAGGGCACTGAAGCTTTCTTT.

The chain employs TRBV9 and TRBJ2-2; 11 bases are shared with TRBD1. The germline V gene has CDR1 SGDLS and CDR2 YYNGEE. V lost 4 bases and J lost 7; bases outside the gene matches: 9. The CDR3 is made up of 16 amino acids. CDR3 protein: CASSQGRTGGFGELFF. In DNA, the CDR3 is TGTGCCAGCAGCCAGGGGAGGACAGGGGGCTTCGGGGAGCTGTTTTTT.

This chain uses TRBV20-1 with TRBJ1-2; a weak D match, TRBD1 (6 bases). The V and J ends lost 6 bases and 8 bases respectively, with 10 bases between them. The CDR3 contains 10 residues. Germline-derived CDR1 and CDR2 are DFQATT and SNEGSKA (reference sequence). CDR3: CSAYREGYTF. CDR3 in DNA: TGCAGTGCGTACAGGGAAGGCTACACCTTC.